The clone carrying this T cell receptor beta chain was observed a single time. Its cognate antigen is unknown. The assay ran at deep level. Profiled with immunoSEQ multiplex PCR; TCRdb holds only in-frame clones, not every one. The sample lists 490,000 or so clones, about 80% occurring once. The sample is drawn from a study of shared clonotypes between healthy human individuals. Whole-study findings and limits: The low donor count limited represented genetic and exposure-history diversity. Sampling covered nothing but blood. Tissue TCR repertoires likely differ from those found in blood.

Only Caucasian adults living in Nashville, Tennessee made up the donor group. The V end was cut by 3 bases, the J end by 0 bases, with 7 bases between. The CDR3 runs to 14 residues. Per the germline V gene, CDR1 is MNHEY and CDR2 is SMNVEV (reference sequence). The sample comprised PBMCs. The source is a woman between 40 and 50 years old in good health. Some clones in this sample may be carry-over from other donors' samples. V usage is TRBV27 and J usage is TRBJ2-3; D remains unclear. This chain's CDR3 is CASSFSLSTDTQYF. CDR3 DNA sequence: TGTGCCAGCAGTTTCTCGCTTAGCACAGATACGCAGTATTTT.